These 3 T cell receptor beta chains originate from one sample sequenced in a study of blood T cell repertoires in COVID-19 (TCRdb year 2020). To prepare the library, the immunoSEQ multiplex PCR assay was applied. This immuneACCESS table, as held by TCRdb, lists in-frame sequences with V and J called but not all clones. Of the missing ones, under half trace to an unresolved V gene in checked studies; the others have no known cause. The sample data list about 140,000 clones, and more than 60% of these were observed just once. Clones ranked in the top ten supply 1.9% of the sample. Sequenced: peripheral blood. The receptors shown here come from a woman aged 55-75 years with acute or convalescent COVID-19.

V is TRBV5-6 and J is TRBJ2-1, with D possibly TRBD2 on 6 matching bases. CDR1 is SGHDT, CDR2 YYEEEE, per germline. Trimming removed 4 bases from V and 6 bases from J, with 14 bases in between. This CDR3 contains 14 residues. CDR3 region: CASSPGTRLNEQFF. CDR3 nucleotides: TGTGCCAGCAGCCCAGGGACTCGTCTCAATGAGCAGTTCTTC.

The J gene is TRBJ1-5, the V gene TRBV24-1; D possibly corresponds to TRBD1 (5 bases). This CDR3 has 13 amino acids. The V gene's germline CDR1 is KGHDR and CDR2 SFDVKD. V lost 4 bases and J 6 bases, leaving 9 bases between the germline ends. The CDR3 region is CATSDYDSQPQHF. DNA of the CDR3: TGTGCCACCAGTGACTACGACAGTCAGCCCCAGCATTTT.

In this sample, this clone turned up once. V and J are TRBV20-1 and TRBJ1-5; D uncertain. Germline V CDR1 and CDR2: DFQATT, SNEGSKA (reference sequence). CDR3 length: 15 amino acids. V dropped 3 bases and J dropped 0 bases, with 12 bases sitting between them. Here the CDR3 reads CSASLFSSSNQPQHF. The CDR3 coding sequence is TGCAGTGCTAGTCTTTTCTCCAGTAGCAATCAGCCCCAGCATTTT.